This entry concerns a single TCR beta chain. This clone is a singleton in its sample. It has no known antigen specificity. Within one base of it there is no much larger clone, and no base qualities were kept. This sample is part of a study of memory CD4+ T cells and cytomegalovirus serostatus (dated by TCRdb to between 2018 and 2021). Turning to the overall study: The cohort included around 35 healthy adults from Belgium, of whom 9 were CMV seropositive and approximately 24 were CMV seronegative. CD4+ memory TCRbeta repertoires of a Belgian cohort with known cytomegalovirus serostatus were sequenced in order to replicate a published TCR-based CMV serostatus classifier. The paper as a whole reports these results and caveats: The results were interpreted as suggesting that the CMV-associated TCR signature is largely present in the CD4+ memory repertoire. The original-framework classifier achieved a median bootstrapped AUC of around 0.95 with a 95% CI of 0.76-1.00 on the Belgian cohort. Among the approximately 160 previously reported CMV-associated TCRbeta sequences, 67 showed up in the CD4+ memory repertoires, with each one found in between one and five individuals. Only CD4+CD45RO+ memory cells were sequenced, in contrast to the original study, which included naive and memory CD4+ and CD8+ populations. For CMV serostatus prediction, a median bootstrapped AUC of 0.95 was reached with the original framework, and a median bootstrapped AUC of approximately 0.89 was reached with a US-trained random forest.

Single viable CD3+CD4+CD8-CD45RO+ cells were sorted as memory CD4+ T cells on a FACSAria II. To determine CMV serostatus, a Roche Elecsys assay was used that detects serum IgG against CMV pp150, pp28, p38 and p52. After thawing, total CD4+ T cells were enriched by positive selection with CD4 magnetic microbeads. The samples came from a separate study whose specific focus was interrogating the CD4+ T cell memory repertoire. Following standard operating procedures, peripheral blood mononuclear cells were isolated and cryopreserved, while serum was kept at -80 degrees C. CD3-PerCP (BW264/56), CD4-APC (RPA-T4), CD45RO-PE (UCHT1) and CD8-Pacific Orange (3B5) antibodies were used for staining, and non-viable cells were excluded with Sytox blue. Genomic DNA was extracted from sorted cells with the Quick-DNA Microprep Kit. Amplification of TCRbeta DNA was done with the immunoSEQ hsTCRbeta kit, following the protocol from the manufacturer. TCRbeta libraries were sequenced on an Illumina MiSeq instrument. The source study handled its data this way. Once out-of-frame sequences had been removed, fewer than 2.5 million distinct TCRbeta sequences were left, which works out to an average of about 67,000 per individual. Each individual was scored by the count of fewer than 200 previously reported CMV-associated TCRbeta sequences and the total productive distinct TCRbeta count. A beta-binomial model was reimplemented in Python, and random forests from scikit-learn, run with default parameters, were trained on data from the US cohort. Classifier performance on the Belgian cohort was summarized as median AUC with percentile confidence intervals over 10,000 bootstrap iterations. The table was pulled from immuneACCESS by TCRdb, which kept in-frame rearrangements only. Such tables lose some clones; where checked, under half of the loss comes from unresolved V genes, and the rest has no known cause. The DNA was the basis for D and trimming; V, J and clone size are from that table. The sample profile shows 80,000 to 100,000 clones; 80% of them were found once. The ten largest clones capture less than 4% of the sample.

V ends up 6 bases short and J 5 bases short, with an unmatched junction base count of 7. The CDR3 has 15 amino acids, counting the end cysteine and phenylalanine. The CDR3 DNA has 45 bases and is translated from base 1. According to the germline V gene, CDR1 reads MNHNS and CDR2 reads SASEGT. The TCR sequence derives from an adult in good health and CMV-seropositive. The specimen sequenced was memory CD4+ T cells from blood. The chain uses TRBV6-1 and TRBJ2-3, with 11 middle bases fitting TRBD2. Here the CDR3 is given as CASSPLLAGEDTQYF. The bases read TGTGCCAGCAGCCCCCTACTAGCGGGAGAAGATACGCAGTATTTT.